Following are 13 T cell receptor beta chains from one sample sequenced in a study of blood T cell repertoires in COVID-19. TCRdb's table, derived via immunoSEQ multiplex PCR, lists solely in-frame clones and lacks some. The data show hundreds of thousands of clones, 87% seen once. Sequenced material: peripheral blood. The origin of the receptors is a woman aged 18-29 years who had recovered from COVID-19.

The V and J genes are TRBV9 and TRBJ2-2; the D is unclear. The germline gives CDR1 SGDLS, CDR2 YYNGEE. This CDR3 contains 17 residues. V was clipped by 0 bases and J by 6 bases, with 18 bases between them. The CDR3 coding sequence is TGTGCCAGCAGCGTAGAGGAACACCCAGGCTACTCCGGGGAGCTGTTTTTT. Amino acids: CASSVEEHPGYSGELFF.

V gene TRBV13 combines with J gene TRBJ1-1, with a possible D match to TRBD1 (5 bases). Trimming stripped 5 bases from V and 4 bases from J, with 17 bases between. Germline V gene data show CDR1 as PRHDT and CDR2 as FYEKMQ (reference sequence). CDR3 size: 15 residues. CDR3 nucleotides: TGTGCCAGCAGCCCATGGGGGGGGAGTGGCACTGAAGCTTTCTTT. It specifies CASSPWGGSGTEAFF.

This sequence joins TRBV19 and TRBJ2-2; D is perhaps TRBD1 (6 bases). Germline V gene data show CDR1 as LNHDA and CDR2 as SQIVND (reference sequence). Between the trimmed V and J ends, which lost 5 bases and 5 bases, there was a span of 9 bases. CDR3 length: 13 residues. CDR3 residues: CASSQRGTGELFF. The CDR3 coding sequence is TGTGCCAGTAGTCAGAGGGGGACCGGGGAGCTGTTTTTT.

The chain uses TRBV25-1 and TRBJ2-1; 8 bases match TRBD1. Germline values: CDR1 MGHDK, CDR2 SYGVNS. V shed 5 bases and J 6 bases; nucleotides not matched to a gene: 6. The CDR3 spans 14 residues. The CDR3, as DNA: TGTGCCAGCAGTAAGGGGGGACAGGCCAATGAGCAGTTCTTC. Encoded protein: CASSKGGQANEQFF.

The CDR3 nucleotides are TGTGCCAGCAGCCTCGACAGTATGAACACTGAAGCTTTCTTT. It specifies CASSLDSMNTEAFF. The rearrangement links TRBV5-6 to TRBJ1-1; D is perhaps TRBD1 (5 bases). The CDR3 is 14 amino acids. Germline CDR1 and CDR2: SGHDT and YYEEEE. V lost 4 bases to trimming and J lost 0 bases, with 10 bases between them.

The chain recombines TRBV6-2 or TRBV6-3 with TRBJ2-2, with 8 positions matching TRBD2. Germline CDR1 MNHEY, CDR2 SVGEGT. Trimming at V came to 4 bases and at J to 2 bases, leaving 6 bases not matched to a gene. The CDR3 contains 16 residues. CDR3 in amino acids: CASSSKRETNTGELFF. DNA for the CDR3: TGTGCCAGCAGTTCTAAGCGGGAGACCAACACCGGGGAGCTGTTTTTT.

This chain uses TRBV13 with TRBJ2-3; TRBD2 matches at 14 bases. The CDR3 runs to 16 residues. V lost 5 bases and J lost 5; bases outside the gene matches: 6. Looked up from germline, CDR1 is PRHDT and CDR2 is FYEKMQ (reference sequence). This CDR3 reads CASSATGTSGRDTQYF. The CDR3 coding sequence is TGTGCCAGCAGCGCAACCGGGACTAGCGGGAGAGATACGCAGTATTTT. The entire variable domain, with the rest obtained from reference TRBV13 and TRBJ2-3, is as follows: AAGVIQSPRHLIKEKRETATLKCYPIPRHDTVYWYQQGPGQDPQFLISFYEKMQSDKGSIPDRFSAQQFSDYHSELNMSSLELGDSALYFCASSATGTSGRDTQYFGPGTRLTVL.

This clone was detected a few times. J is TRBJ1-1 and V is TRBV6-5, with TRBD1 as a possible D gene (6 bases). The V gene lost 0 bases and the J gene lost 11 bases, with 16 bases spanning the gap. CDR1 and CDR2 (germline): MNHEY, SVGAGI. The CDR3 is made up of 14 amino acids. CDR3 residues: CASSYSVVGAYAFF. The CDR3 DNA is TGTGCCAGCAGTTACTCCGTCGTGGGGGCTTATGCTTTCTTT.

The sample holds a few counts of this clone. The rearrangement joins TRBV25-1 to TRBJ2-3; 8 bases fit TRBD2. CDR3 length: 18 amino acids. The V segment lost 2 bases and the J segment 0 bases; nucleotides outside the gene matches: 10. The germline gives CDR1 MGHDK, CDR2 SYGVNS. The DNA of the CDR3 is TGTGCCAGCAGTGAACGCCTTAGCGGGGATACTAGCACAGATACGCAGTATTTT. It translates to CASSERLSGDTSTDTQYF.

The chain has TRBV5-6 and TRBJ2-5; the D gene is possibly TRBD2 (6 bases). This CDR3 has 14 residues. CDR1 is SGHDT, CDR2 YYEEEE, per germline. V lost 4 bases, J lost 6 bases, and 16 bases lay in between. The CDR3 DNA sequence: TGTGCCAGCAGCCCGCGAAGGGAGGTAAAGACCCAGTACTTC. Its translation is CASSPRREVKTQYF. The whole variable domain, remainder taken from reference TRBV5-6 and TRBJ2-5, is DAGVTQSPTHLIKTRGQQVTLRCSPKSGHDTVSWYQQALGQGPQFIFQYYEEEERQRGNFPDRFSGHQFPNYSSELNVNALLLGDSALYLCASSPRREVKTQYFGPGTRLLVL.

The chain has TRBV6-6 and TRBJ1-6; D is unclear. Trimming took 2 bases from V and 5 from J, leaving 13 bases between them. The CDR3 is 16 residues long. Looked up from germline, CDR1 is MNHNY and CDR2 is SVGAGI (reference sequence). CDR3 region: CASSYRSSVNNSPLHF. CDR3 nucleotide sequence: TGTGCCAGCAGTTACCGAAGCTCCGTCAATAATTCACCCCTCCACTTT.

V and J are TRBV6-5 and TRBJ1-1; D may be TRBD1 (6 bases). Germline V gene sequence: CDR1 MNHEY, CDR2 SVGAGI. This CDR3 is 14 amino acids long. Trimming cost V 6 bases and J 4 bases, with 15 bases left between them. The CDR3 bases are TGTGCCAGCAGGAGGGACACTGTCCTCACTGAAGCTTTCTTT. Encoded protein: CASRRDTVLTEAFF.

The J gene is TRBJ2-3, the V gene TRBV11-2, with D possibly matching TRBD2 (5 bases). The V and J ends lost 1 base and 0 bases respectively, with 8 bases between them. Per germline, CDR1 SGHAT and CDR2 FQNNGV. CDR3 length: 15 residues. Here the CDR3 reads CASSLVGGSTDTQYF. Written as DNA, the CDR3 is TGTGCCAGCAGCTTAGTGGGCGGGAGCACAGATACGCAGTATTTT.